These 18 T cell receptor beta chains were sequenced from one sample in a study of OX40 agonist ivuxolimab in advanced cancers. Libraries were prepared by immunoSEQ multiplex PCR; TCRdb keeps only in-frame clonotypes and omits some of them. This sample has 65,000 to 95,000 clones; 94% occur once, and the top ten carry 9.6%. The sequencing here drew on CD4+ or CD8+ T cells sorted from blood, taken in a trial of the OX40 agonist ivuxolimab. These receptors originate from an adult with an advanced solid tumor such as melanoma, head and neck, liver or kidney cancer.

This clone appeared a few times. The J gene is TRBJ1-1, the V gene TRBV18; D unresolved. Germline CDR1 is KGHSH and CDR2 is LQKENI. The CDR3 extends over 11 amino acids. The V gene lost 3 bases and the J gene lost 10 bases, with 9 bases spanning the gap. The CDR3, as DNA: TGTGCCAGCTCACCGGAGGGAGCAGCTTTCTTT. As protein: CASSPEGAAFF.

V gene TRBV5-1 combines with J gene TRBJ2-2; D call uncertain. Trimming took off 2 bases at V and 8 bases at J, with 4 bases between the two ends. The germline gives CDR1 SGHRS, CDR2 YFSETQ. The CDR3 loop spans 11 amino acids. The CDR3 nucleotides are TGCGCCAGCAGCTTATTTGGGGAGCTGTTTTTT. As protein: CASSLFGELFF.

The chain combines TRBV9 with TRBJ1-1; D is possibly TRBD1 (6 bases). The CDR3 has 15 residues. Between the trimmed V and J ends, which lost 1 base and 4 bases, there was a span of 14 bases. From germline, CDR1 is SGDLS and CDR2 YYNGEE. The CDR3 protein is CASSVSGGDSTEAFF. The CDR3, as DNA: TGTGCCAGCAGCGTATCGGGGGGCGATTCCACTGAAGCTTTCTTT.

The chain couples TRBV6-5 to TRBJ1-4; D uncertain. The CDR3 is 14 residues long. Germline V gene lookup returns CDR1 MNHEY and CDR2 SVGAGI. V was pared by 6 bases and J by 5 bases, with 13 bases between. The DNA of the CDR3 is TGTGCCAGCAGCTCCGGGGATGGCAATGAAAAACTGTTTTTT. As protein: CASSSGDGNEKLFF.

The V call is TRBV11-2, the J call TRBJ1-2; D is uncertain. The V gene lost 5 bases and the J gene lost 4 bases, with 11 bases spanning the gap. The CDR3 is made up of 13 amino acids. Germline V gene lookup returns CDR1 SGHAT and CDR2 FQNNGV. The CDR3 sequence is CASSPTGGYGYTF. The CDR3 DNA is TGTGCCAGCAGCCCGACCGGTGGCTATGGCTACACCTTC.

The gene calls are TRBV6-5 and TRBJ1-5; D not resolved. Germline V gene lookup returns CDR1 MNHEY and CDR2 SVGAGI. Trimming pared 6 bases from V and 0 bases from J, leaving 9 bases between. The CDR3 has 14 residues. The DNA for the CDR3 is TGTGCCAGCAGCGAAATATATAGCAATCAGCCCCAGCATTTT. Translated: CASSEIYSNQPQHF.

The chain combines TRBV28 with TRBJ1-1; 8 bases agree with TRBD1. V trimming: 6 bases; J trimming: 1 base; junction bases outside the gene matches: 1. The CDR3 is 13 amino acids. The germline V gene encodes CDR1 MDHEN and CDR2 SYDVKM. Here the CDR3 reads CASRGTGNTEAFF. DNA for the CDR3: TGTGCCAGCAGAGGGACAGGGAACACTGAAGCTTTCTTT.

The chain carries TRBV19 and TRBJ1-1, with 8 bases matching TRBD1. The germline gives CDR1 LNHDA, CDR2 SQIVND (reference sequence). The ends lost 6 bases at V and 4 bases at J; junction bases unmatched: 4. This CDR3 has 13 amino acids. CDR3 in DNA: TGTGCCAGTAGCTCAACAGGGGGCACTGAAGCTTTCTTT. Translated: CASSSTGGTEAFF. Complete variable domain (other parts from reference TRBV19 and TRBJ1-1): DGGITQSPKYLFRKEGQNVTLSCEQNLNHDAMYWYRQDPGQGLRLIYYSQIVNDFQKGDIAEGYSVSREKKESFPLTVTSAQKNPTAFYLCASSSTGGTEAFFGQGTRLTVV.

The gene calls are TRBV21-1 and TRBJ2-3; the table gives TRBD2 as D, unverified against the DNA. TRBV21-1 is noted as a pseudogene. The length of the CDR3 is 18 residues. CDR3 sequence (DNA): TGTGCCAGCAGCAACGGGACTAGCGGGAGGCTCTACACAGATACGCAGTATTTT. Protein sequence: CASSNGTSGRLYTDTQYF.

This chain joins TRBV21-1 and TRBJ2-1; no DNA check was done on the table's D call, TRBD2. TRBV21-1 is assigned pseudogene status. The CDR3 runs to 16 residues. DNA of the CDR3: TGTGCCAGCAGCAAAGAGCAGCGGGAGGGGTGTAATGAGCAGTTCTTC. Protein: CASSKEQREGCNEQFF.

The V gene is TRBV18, the J gene TRBJ2-7; D is uncertain. Germline loops: CDR1 KGHSH, CDR2 LQKENI. Trimming took 2 bases from V and 6 from J, leaving 23 bases between them. The CDR3 totals 17 residues. The CDR3 spells CASSPNMRLAINSEQYF. CDR3 coding DNA: TGTGCCAGCTCACCAAACATGAGACTGGCCATAAACTCCGAGCAGTACTTC.

The chain couples TRBV23-1 to TRBJ2-5; perhaps D is TRBD1 or TRBD2 (5 bases each). The J call may not be correct, given that the DNA end is closer to TRBJ2-7. TRBV23-1 is recorded as an ORF, its role being uncertain. This CDR3 is 14 amino acids long. DNA of the CDR3: TGCGCCAGCAGTCTCGCTACAGGCGGGTCCGAGCAGTACTTC. It specifies CASSLATGGSEQYF.

The chain couples TRBV6-5 to TRBJ2-7; D remains ambiguous. The germline gives CDR1 MNHEY, CDR2 SVGAGI. The CDR3 spans 13 residues. V gave up 0 bases and J gave up 7 bases, with 10 bases separating them. The CDR3 DNA follows: TGTGCCAGCAGTTACTCGAAGTCCTTGGAGCAGTACTTC. Amino acid sequence: CASSYSKSLEQYF.

The rearrangement uses TRBV5-6 and TRBJ2-7; D is perhaps TRBD1 (6 bases). Trimming stripped 6 bases from V and 3 bases from J, with 13 bases between. The CDR3 is 13 residues long. CDR1 is SGHDT and CDR2 is YYEEEE in the germline V gene. The chain's CDR3 is CASTPGTHYEQYF. The DNA of the CDR3 is TGTGCCAGCACTCCCGGGACACACTACGAGCAGTACTTC.

A single count supports this clone. The chain combines TRBV27 with TRBJ1-4; D is undetermined. Germline-derived CDR1 and CDR2 are MNHEY and SMNVEV (reference sequence). Between the trimmed V and J ends, which lost 2 bases and 4 bases, there was a span of 8 bases. CDR3 length: 14 amino acids. Written as DNA, the CDR3 is TGTGCCAGCAGTTTAAGGTTGGATAATGAAAAACTGTTTTTT. Translated: CASSLRLDNEKLFF.

The genes are TRBV9 and TRBJ2-3, with TRBD2 identical over 15 bases. Trimming removed 4 bases from V and 3 bases from J; junction bases left unmatched: 9. This CDR3 is built from 18 residues. From germline, CDR1 is SGDLS and CDR2 YYNGEE. This CDR3 is CASSSGLAGGLGTDTQYF. The CDR3 coding sequence is TGTGCCAGCAGCTCGGGACTAGCGGGGGGTCTTGGGACAGATACGCAGTATTTT.

The J gene is TRBJ2-2, the V gene TRBV7-3, with TRBD1 identical over 9 bases. The V and J ends lost 5 bases and 6 bases, in that order; junction bases with no gene match: 10. The CDR3 sequence is 16 residues long. The germline V gene encodes CDR1 SGHTA and CDR2 FQGTGA. CDR3 DNA: TGTGCCAGCAGCCTATGGACAGGGGAGGAGGCCGGGGAGCTGTTTTTT. It encodes CASSLWTGEEAGELFF.

This chain uses TRBV28 with TRBJ2-1; TRBD2 might be the D (6 bases). Germline V gives CDR1 MDHEN, CDR2 SYDVKM. V was shortened by 5 bases and J by 10 bases, with 9 bases between the two germline ends. The CDR3 is 11 residues long. Here the CDR3 reads CASSLLAEQFF. CDR3 coding DNA: TGTGCCAGCAGTCTACTAGCCGAGCAGTTCTTC.